The rows below give T cell receptor beta chains drawn from one sample of a study of cytomegalovirus exposure and HLA in healthy donors. Method: immunoSEQ multiplex PCR; TCRdb's copy keeps in-frame clones and lacks some. The sample shows about 130,000 clones, roughly 80% of them seen only once. What was sequenced was PBMCs. Every receptor here comes from a woman in her thirties or forties in good health and CMV-seronegative. CDR3s include the opening cysteine and the closing phenylalanine or tryptophan. The order of the fields is CDR3 protein, clone size, J gene, V gene. Expanded clones get a size class; other rows say once, few or many, or leave the size out.

CASSQDLPLGRGGNTGELFF,-,TRBJ2-2,TRBV4-2
CASSGPGTWTTYSNQPQHF,-,TRBJ1-5,TRBV6-1
CASSLSILAGGGDTQYF,once,TRBJ2-3,TRBV5-1
CASSLSTAYPYEQYF,-,TRBJ2-7,TRBV27
CASSPARVGETQYF,-,TRBJ2-5,TRBV18
CASSLFRGGGTDTQYF,-,TRBJ2-3,TRBV5-4
CASTIEQGSGNTIYF,-,TRBJ1-3,TRBV7-9
CASSSPLAGPTYNEQFF,-,TRBJ2-1,TRBV28
CASSPERYTDTQYF,-,TRBJ2-3,TRBV4-3
CASSSSTGDIAPLHF,once,TRBJ1-6,TRBV7-9
CAISGGLRVADTQYF,-,TRBJ2-3,TRBV10-3
CASSWGPYNEQFF,-,TRBJ2-1,TRBV27
CASSNPGDEQFF,-,TRBJ2-1,TRBV11-2
CASSGGRGNQPQHF,few,TRBJ1-5,TRBV6-5
CASSPPTGESLTQYF,-,TRBJ2-5,TRBV18
CASAVDRDFLNGYTF,-,TRBJ1-2,TRBV6-1
CASSPQGSSGNTIYF,-,TRBJ1-3,TRBV7-3
CASSYTARGKQFF,-,TRBJ2-1,TRBV6-5
CASSSPTSAFNEQFF,-,TRBJ2-1,TRBV21-1
CASSFGVRGDTEAFF,few,TRBJ1-1,TRBV27
CSVDRRDRAFGETQYF,-,TRBJ2-5,TRBV29-1
CASGSLRGSQPQHF,-,TRBJ1-5,TRBV12-5
CASSKGREMHIQYF,-,TRBJ2-4,TRBV21-1
CASSLGQHTEAFF,-,TRBJ1-1,TRBV28